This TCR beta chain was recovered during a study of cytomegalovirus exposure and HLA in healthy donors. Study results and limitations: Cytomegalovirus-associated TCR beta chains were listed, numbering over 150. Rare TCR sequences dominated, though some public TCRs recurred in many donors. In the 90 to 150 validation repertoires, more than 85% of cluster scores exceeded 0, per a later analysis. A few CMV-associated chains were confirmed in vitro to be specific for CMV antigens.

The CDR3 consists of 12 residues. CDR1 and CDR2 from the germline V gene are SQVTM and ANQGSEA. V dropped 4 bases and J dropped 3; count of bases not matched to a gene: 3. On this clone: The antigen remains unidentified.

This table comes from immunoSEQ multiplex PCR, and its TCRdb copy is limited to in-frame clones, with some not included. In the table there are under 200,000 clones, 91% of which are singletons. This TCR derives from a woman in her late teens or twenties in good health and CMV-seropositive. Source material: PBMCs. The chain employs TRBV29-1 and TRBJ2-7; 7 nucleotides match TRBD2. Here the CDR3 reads CSVGSGVYEQYF. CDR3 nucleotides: TGCAGCGTTGGGAGCGGGGTCTACGAGCAGTACTTC.